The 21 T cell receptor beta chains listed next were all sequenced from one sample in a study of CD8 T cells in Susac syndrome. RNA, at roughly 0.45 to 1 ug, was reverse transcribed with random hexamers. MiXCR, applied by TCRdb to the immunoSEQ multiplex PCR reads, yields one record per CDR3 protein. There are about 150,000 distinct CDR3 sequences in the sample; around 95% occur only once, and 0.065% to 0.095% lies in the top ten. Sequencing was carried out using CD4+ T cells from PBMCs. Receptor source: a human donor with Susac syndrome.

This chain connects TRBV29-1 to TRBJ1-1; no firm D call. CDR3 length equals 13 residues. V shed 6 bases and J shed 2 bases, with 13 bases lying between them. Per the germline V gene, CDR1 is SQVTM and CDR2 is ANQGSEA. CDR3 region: CSVNGGPNTEAFF. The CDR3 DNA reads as TGCAGCGTCAACGGTGGCCCCAACACTGAAGCTTTCTTT. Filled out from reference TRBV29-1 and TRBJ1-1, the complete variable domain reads SAVISQKPSRDICQRGTSLTIQCQVDSQVTMMFWYRQQPGQSLTLIATANQGSEATYESGFVIDKFPISRPNLTFSTLTVSNMSPEDSSIYLCSVNGGPNTEAFFGQGTRLTVV.

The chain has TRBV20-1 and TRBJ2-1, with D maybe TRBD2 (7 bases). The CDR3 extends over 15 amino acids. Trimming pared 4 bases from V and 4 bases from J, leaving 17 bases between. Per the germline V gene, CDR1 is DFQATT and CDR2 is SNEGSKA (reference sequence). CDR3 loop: CSATLGGGPYNEQFF. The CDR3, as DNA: TGCAGTGCTACCCTAGGGGGAGGGCCTTACAATGAGCAGTTCTTC.

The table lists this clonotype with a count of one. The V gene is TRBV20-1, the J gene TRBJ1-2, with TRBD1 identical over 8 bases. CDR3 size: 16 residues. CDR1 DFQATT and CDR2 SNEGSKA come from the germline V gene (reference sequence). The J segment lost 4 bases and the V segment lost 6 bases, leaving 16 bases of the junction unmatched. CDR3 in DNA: TGCAGTGCCCCCTCCTCTCGACAGGGGAGTATCTATGGCTACACCTTC. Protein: CSAPSSRQGSIYGYTF.

CDR3 nucleotide sequence: TGTGCCAGCAGTCCACTAGCGGGACTGGTCGGGGAGCTGTTTTTT. The encoded protein is CASSPLAGLVGELFF. The rearrangement joins TRBV12-3 or TRBV12-4 to TRBJ2-2; 10 bases line up with TRBD2. The CDR3 is made up of 15 amino acids. V lost 5 bases, J lost 7 bases, and 7 bases stayed unmatched.

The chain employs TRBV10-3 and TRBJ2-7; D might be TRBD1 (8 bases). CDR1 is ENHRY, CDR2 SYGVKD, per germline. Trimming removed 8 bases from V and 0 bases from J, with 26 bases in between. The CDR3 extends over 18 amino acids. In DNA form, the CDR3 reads TGTGCCATCTCCGGCGGGGGAGACAGGGGATCTACCTCCTACGAGCAGTACTTC. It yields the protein CAISGGGDRGSTSYEQYF.

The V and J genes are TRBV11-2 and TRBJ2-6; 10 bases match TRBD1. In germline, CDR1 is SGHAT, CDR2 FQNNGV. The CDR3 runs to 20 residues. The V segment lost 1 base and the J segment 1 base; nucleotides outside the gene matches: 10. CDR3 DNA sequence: TGTGCCAGCAGCTTAGTTCTTGGGACAGGGGCGTTTTCTGGGGCCAACGTCCTGACTTTC. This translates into CASSLVLGTGAFSGANVLTF.

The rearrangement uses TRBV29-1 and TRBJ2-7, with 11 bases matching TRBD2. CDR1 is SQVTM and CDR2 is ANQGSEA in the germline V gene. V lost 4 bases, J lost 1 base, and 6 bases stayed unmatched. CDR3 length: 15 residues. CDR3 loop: CSVGIAGGSSYEQYF. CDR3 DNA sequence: TGCAGCGTTGGAATAGCGGGGGGGAGTTCCTACGAGCAGTACTTC.

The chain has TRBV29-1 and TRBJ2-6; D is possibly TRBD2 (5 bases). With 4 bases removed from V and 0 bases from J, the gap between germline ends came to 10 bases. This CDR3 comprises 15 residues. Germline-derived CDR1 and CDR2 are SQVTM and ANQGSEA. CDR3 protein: CSVGGSDSGANVLTF. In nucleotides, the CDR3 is TGCAGCGTTGGAGGGTCTGACTCTGGGGCCAACGTCCTGACTTTC.

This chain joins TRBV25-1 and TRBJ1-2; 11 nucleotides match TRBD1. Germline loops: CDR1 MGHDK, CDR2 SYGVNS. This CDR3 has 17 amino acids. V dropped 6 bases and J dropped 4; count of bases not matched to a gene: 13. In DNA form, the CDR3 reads TGTGCCAGCAGCCTCGGGACAGGGGGAAAATTGACCTATGGCTACACCTTC. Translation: CASSLGTGGKLTYGYTF.

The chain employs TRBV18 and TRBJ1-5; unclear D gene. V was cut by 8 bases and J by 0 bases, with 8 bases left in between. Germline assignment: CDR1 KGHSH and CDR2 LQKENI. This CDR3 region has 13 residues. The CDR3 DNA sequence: TGTGCCAGCGGCCAGGATAGCAATCAGCCCCAGCATTTT. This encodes CASGQDSNQPQHF.

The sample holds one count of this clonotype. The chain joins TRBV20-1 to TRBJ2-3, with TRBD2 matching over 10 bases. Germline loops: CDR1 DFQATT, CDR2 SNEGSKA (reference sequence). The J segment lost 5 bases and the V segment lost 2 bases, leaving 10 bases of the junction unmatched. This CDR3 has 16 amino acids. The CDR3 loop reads CSARRPSGSPGDTQYF. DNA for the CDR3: TGCAGTGCTAGACGACCTAGCGGGAGTCCGGGAGATACGCAGTATTTT.

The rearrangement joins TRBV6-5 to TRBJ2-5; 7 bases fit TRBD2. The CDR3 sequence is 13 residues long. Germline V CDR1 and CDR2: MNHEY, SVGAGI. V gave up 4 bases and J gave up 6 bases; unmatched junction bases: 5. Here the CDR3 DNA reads TGTGCCAGCAGTTTTACCGGGACTAAGACCCAGTACTTC. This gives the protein CASSFTGTKTQYF.

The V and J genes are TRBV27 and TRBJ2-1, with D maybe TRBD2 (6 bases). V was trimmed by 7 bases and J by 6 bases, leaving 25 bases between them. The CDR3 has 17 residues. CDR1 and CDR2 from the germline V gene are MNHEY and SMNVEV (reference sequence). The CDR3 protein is CASTGRTGRDFSNEQFF. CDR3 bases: TGTGCCAGCACCGGGCGGACCGGCAGGGACTTTAGCAATGAGCAGTTCTTC.

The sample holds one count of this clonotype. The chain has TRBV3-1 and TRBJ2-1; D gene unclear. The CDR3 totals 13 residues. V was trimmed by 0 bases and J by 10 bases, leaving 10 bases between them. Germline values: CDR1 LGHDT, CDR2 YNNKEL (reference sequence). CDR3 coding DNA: TGTGCCAGCAGCCAAGATCTTGGAGAAGAGCAGTTCTTC. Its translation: CASSQDLGEEQFF.

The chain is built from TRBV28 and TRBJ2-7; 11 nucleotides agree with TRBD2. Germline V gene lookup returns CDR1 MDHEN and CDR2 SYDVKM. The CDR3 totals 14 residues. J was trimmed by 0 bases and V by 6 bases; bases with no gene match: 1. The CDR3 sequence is CASRGLADSYEQYF. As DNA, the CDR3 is TGTGCCAGCAGGGGACTAGCGGACTCCTACGAGCAGTACTTC.

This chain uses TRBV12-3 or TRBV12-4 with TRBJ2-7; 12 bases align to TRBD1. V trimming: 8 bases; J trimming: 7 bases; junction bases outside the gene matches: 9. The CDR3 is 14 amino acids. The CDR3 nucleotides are TGTGCCAGCTTGTCGGGGACAGGGGGCAGGGAGCAGTACTTC. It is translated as CASLSGTGGREQYF.

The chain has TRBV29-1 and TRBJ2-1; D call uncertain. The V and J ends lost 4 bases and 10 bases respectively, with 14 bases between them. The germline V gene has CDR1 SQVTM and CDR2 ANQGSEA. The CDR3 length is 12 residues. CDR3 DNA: TGCAGCGTTGTATTCTGGGCGAGGGAGCAGTTCTTC. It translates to CSVVFWAREQFF.

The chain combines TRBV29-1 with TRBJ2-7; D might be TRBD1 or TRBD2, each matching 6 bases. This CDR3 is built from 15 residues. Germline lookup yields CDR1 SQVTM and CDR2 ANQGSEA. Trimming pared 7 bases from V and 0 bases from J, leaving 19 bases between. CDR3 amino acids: CSGPRGGPSSYEQYF. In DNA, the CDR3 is TGCAGCGGGCCCAGGGGAGGTCCTAGCTCCTACGAGCAGTACTTC.

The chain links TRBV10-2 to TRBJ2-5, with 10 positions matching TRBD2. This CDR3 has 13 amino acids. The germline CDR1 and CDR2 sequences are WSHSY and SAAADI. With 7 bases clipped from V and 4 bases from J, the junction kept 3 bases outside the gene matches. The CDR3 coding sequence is TGCGCCAGCACTAGCGGGGGTTCAGAGACCCAGTACTTC. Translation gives CASTSGGSETQYF.

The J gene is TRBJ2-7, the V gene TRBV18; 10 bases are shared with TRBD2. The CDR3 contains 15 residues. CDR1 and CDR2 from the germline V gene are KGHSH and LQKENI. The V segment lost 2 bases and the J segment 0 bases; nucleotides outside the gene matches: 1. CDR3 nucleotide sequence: TGTGCCAGCTCACCAGGGACTAGCGTCTCCTACGAGCAGTACTTC. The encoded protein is CASSPGTSVSYEQYF.

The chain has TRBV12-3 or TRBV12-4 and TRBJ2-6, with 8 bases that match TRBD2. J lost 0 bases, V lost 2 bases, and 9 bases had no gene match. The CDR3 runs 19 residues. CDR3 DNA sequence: TGTGCCAGCAGTTTAACCCGAGCGGGGGTCTTCTCTGGGGCCAACGTCCTGACTTTC. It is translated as CASSLTRAGVFSGANVLTF.